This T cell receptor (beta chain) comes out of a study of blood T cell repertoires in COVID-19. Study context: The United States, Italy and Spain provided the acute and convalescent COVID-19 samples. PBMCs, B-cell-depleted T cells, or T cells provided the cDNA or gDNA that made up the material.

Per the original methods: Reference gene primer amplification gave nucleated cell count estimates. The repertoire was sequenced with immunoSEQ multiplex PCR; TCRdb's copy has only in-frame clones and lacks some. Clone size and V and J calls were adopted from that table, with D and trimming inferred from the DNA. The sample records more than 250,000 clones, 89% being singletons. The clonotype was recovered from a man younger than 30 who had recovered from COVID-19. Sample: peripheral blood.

CDR3 in amino acids: CAGGGAPLNEQYF. The CDR3 DNA follows: TGTGCCGGGGGAGGGGCACCCCTGAACGAGCAGTACTTC. The rearrangement joins TRBV7-9 to TRBJ2-7; the match to TRBD2 covers 7 bases. CDR3 length: 13 amino acids. Trimming cost V 11 bases and J 5 bases; bases outside gene matches: 12. Germline CDR1 is SEHNR and CDR2 is FQNEAQ (reference sequence).